This T cell receptor beta chain is drawn from a study of identical twins. Study-wide results and caveats: Donors were not followed over many years; analysis was cross-sectional. Sequences that were out-of-frame, alpha and twin-shared displayed an excess of low generation probability. While abundant cord blood beta clonotypes carried fewer insertions, memory repertoires showed no such pattern.

The table lists this clonotype with many counts. Its antigen is undetermined. This CDR3 region has 13 residues. From germline, CDR1 is MNHNS and CDR2 SASEGT. The V and J ends lost 6 bases and 11 bases respectively, with 19 bases between them. TCRdb re-analysed the 5' RACE reads in MiXCR, keeping a single row per CDR3 protein. The data show around 670,000 distinct CDR3 sequences, 5.5% to 6.5% seen once. Material for sequencing was naive T cells sorted from blood. V is TRBV6-1 and J is TRBJ1-1; D gene ambiguous. The receptor comes from a young man in good health. CDR3 amino acids: CASSQDGVTGAFF. The CDR3 nucleotides read TGTGCCAGCAGCCAGGATGGTGTAACGGGGGCTTTCTTT.